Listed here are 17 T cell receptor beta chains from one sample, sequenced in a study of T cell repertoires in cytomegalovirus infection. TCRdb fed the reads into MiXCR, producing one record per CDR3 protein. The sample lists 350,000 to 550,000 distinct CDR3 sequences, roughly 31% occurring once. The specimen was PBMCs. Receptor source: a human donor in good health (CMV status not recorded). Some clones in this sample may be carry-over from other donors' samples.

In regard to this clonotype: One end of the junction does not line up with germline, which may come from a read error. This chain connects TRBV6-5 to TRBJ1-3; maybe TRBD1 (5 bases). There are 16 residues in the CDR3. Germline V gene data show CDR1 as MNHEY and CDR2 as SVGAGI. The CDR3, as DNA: TGTGCCAGCAGGGCTGCAGGGAAAAGCTCTGGAAACACCAGATATTTT. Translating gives CASRAAGKSSGNTRYF.

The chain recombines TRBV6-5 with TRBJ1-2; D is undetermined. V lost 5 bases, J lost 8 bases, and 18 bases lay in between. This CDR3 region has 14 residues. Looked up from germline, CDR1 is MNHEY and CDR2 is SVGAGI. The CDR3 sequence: CASSHGNGNEGYTF. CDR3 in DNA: TGTGCCAGCAGTCATGGAAACGGCAACGAGGGCTACACCTTC.

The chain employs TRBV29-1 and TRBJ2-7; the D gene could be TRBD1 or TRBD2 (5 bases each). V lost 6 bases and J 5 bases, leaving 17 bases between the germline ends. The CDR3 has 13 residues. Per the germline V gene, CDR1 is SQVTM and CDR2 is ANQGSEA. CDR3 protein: CSVAGTEPHEQYF. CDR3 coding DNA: TGCAGCGTCGCAGGGACGGAACCCCACGAGCAGTACTTC.

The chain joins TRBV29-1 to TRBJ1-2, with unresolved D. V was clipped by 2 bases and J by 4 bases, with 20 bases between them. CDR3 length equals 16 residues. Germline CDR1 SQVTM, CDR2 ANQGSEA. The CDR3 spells CSVEPPRSGSLYGYTF. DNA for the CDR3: TGCAGCGTTGAACCGCCAAGGTCGGGATCACTCTATGGCTACACCTTC.

In DNA form, the CDR3 reads TGTGCCAGCAGGTACTTAACAGATACGCAGTATTTT. Translation: CASRYLTDTQYF. The V call is TRBV9, the J call TRBJ2-3; D is unclear. CDR3 length equals 12 residues. CDR1 and CDR2 from the germline V gene are SGDLS and YYNGEE. Trimming took 5 bases from V and 3 from J, leaving 7 bases between them.

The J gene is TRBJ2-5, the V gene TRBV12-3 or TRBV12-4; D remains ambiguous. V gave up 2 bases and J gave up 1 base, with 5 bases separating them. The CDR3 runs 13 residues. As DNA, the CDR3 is TGTGCCAGCAGTTTATGGGGCCAAGAGACCCAGTACTTC. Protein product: CASSLWGQETQYF.

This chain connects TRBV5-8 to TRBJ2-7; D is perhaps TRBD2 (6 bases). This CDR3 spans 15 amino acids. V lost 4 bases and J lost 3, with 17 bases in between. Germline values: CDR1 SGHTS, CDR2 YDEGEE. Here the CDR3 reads CASSLLMQGLYEQYF. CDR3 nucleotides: TGTGCCAGCAGCCTCCTAATGCAGGGACTCTACGAGCAGTACTTC.

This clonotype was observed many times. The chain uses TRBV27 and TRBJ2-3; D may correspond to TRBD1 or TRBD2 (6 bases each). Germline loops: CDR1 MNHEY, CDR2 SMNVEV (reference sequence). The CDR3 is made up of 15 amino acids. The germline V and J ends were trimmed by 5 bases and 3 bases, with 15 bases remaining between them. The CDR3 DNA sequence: TGTGCCAGCAGTCCGAGAGGGGGGCTGACAGATACGCAGTATTTT. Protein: CASSPRGGLTDTQYF.

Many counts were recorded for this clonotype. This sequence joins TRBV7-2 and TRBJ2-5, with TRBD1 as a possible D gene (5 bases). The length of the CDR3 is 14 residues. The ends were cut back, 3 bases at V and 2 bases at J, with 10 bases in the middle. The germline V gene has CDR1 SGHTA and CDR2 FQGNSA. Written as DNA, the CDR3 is TGTGCCAGCAGCTTGTCAGGGAAACAAGAGACCCAGTACTTC. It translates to CASSLSGKQETQYF.

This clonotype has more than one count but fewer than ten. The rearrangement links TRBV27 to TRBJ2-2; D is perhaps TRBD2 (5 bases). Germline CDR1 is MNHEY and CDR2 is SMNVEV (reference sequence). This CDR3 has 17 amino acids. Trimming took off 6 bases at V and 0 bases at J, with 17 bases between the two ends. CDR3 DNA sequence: TGTGCCAGCAGCCTCCGGTCTAGGGAGCCGAACACCGGGGAGCTGTTTTTT. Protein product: CASSLRSREPNTGELFF.

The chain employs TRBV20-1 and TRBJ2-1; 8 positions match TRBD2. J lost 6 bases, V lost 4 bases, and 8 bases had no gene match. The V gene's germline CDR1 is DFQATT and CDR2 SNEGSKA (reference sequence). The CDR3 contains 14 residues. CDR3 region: CSATPGLGSNEQFF. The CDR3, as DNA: TGCAGTGCTACTCCGGGACTAGGGAGCAATGAGCAGTTCTTC.

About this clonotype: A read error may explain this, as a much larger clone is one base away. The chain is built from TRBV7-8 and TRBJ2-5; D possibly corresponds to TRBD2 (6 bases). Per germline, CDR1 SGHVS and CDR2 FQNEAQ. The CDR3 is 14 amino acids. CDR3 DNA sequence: TGTGGCAGCGCTCCCGCCGGGGGAGGAGAGACCCAGTACTTC. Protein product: CGSAPAGGGETQYF.

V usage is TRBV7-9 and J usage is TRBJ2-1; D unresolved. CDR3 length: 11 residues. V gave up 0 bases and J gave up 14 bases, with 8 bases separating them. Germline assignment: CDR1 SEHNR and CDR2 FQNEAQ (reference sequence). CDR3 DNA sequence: TGTGCCAGCAGCTTAGCTGGCGGCAAGTTCTTC. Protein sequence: CASSLAGGKFF.

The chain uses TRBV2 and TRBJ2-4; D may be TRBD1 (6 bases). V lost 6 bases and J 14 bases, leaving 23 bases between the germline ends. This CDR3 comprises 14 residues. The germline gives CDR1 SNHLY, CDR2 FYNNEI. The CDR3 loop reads CASRLGHAGFEKYF. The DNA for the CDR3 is TGTGCCAGCAGGCTGGGACACGCCGGGTTCGAAAAGTACTTC.

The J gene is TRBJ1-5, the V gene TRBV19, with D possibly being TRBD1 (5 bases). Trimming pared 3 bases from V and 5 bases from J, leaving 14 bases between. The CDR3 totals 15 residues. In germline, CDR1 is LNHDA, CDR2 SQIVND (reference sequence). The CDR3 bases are TGTGCCAGTAGTATCGGGCAGGGTGGTTATCAGCCCCAGCATTTT. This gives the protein CASSIGQGGYQPQHF.

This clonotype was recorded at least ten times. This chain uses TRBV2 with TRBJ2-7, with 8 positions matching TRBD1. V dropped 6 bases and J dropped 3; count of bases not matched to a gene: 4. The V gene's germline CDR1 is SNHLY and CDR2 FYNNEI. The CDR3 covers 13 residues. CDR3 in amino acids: CASSRQGNYEQYF. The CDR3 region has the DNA TGTGCCAGCAGCCGACAGGGGAACTACGAGCAGTACTTC.

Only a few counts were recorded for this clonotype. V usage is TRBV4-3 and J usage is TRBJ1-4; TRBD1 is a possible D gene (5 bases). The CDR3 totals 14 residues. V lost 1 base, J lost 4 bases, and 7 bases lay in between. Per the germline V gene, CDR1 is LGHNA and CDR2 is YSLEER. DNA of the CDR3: TGCGCCAGCAGCCAAGGGACACTTAATGAAAAACTGTTTTTT. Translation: CASSQGTLNEKLFF.